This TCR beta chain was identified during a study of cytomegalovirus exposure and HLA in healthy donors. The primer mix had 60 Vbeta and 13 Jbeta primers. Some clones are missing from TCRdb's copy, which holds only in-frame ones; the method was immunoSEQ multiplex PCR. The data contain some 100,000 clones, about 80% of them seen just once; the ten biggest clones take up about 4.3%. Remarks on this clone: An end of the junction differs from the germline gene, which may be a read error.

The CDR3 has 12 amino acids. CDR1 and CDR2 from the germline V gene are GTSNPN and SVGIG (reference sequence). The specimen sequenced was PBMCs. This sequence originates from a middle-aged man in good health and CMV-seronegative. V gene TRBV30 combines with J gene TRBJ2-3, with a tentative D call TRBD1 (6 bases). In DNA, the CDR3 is TGTGCCTGGAGTGTTGGCCTCGCGGACAGCAATTTT. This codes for CAWSVGLADSNF.